This T cell receptor beta chain was sequenced in a study of T cell clusters in autoimmune cytopenias. Findings of the study overall: TRB repertoire shifts in secondary cytopenia and chronic lymphocytic leukemia mostly reflected lymphoma, not autoimmunity.

CDR3 length equals 13 residues. One tube held mixed TRB-A and TRB-B primer pools for touch-down PCR. TCRdb re-called the multiplex PCR reads, yielding one record per CDR3 amino acid sequence without DNA. The sample features about 6,000 distinct CDR3 sequences, with 15% to 20% in its top ten. This clonotype is classed as medium-sized by frequency. Its antigen is unidentified. TRB amplification used around 0.25 ug of peripheral blood genomic DNA. The chain links TRBV12-3 or TRBV12-4 to TRBJ2-5. The sequence derives from a human donor with an autoimmune cytopenia or autoimmune hepatitis (not recorded which). Sequenced sample: peripheral blood. CDR3 loop: CASSLGGQETQYF.